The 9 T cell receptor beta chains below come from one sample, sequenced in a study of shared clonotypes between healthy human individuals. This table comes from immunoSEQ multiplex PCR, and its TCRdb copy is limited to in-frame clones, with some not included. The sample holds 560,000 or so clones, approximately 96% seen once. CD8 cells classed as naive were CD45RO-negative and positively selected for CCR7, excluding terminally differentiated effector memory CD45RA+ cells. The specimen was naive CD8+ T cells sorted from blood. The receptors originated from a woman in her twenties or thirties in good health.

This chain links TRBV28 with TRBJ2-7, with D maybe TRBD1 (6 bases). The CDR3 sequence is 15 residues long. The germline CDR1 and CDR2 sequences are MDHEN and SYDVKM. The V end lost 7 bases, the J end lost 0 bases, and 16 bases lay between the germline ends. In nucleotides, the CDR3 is TGTGCCAGCACTATGACGGACAGCAGCTCCTACGAGCAGTACTTC. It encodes CASTMTDSSSYEQYF.

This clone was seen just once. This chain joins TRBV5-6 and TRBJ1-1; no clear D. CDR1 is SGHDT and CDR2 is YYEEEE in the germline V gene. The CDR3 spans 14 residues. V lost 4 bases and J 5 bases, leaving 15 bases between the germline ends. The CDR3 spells CASSPAGSGTEAFF. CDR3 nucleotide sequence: TGTGCCAGCAGCCCGGCGGGGTCGGGTACTGAAGCTTTCTTT. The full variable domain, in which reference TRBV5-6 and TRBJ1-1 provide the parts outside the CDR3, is DAGVTQSPTHLIKTRGQQVTLRCSPKSGHDTVSWYQQALGQGPQFIFQYYEEEERQRGNFPDRFSGHQFPNYSSELNVNALLLGDSALYLCASSPAGSGTEAFFGQGTRLTVV.

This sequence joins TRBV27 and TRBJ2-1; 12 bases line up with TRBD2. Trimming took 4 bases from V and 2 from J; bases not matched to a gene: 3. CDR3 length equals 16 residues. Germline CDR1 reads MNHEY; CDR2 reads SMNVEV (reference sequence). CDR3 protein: CASSSRTSGAYNEQFF. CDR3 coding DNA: TGTGCCAGCAGTTCCAGGACTAGCGGGGCCTACAATGAGCAGTTCTTC.

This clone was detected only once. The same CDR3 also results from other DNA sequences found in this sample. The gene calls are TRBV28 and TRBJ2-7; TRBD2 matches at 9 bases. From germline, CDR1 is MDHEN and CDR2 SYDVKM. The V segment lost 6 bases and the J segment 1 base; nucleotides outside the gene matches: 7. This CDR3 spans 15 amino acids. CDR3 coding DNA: TGTGCCAGCAGCCGCAGACTAGCGGAGTCCTACGAGCAGTACTTC. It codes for CASSRRLAESYEQYF.

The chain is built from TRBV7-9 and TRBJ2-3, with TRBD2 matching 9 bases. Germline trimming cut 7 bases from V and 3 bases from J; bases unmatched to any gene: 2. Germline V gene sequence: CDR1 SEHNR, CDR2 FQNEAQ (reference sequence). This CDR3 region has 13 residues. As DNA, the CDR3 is TGTGCCAGCACGGGACTAGCAACAGATACGCAGTATTTT. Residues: CASTGLATDTQYF.

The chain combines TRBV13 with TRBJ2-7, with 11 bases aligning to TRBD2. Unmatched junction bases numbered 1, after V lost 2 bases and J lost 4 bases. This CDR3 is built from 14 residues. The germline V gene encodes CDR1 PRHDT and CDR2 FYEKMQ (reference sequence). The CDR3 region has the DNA TGTGCCAGCAGCTTAACTAGCGGGAGTTACGAGCAGTACTTC. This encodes CASSLTSGSYEQYF.

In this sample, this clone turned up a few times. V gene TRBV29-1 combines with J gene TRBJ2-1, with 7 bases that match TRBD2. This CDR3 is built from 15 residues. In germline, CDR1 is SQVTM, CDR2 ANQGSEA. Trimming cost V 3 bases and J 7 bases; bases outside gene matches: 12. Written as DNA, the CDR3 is TGCAGCGTTGAGGGACTACCCGAGGGAGGAAATGAGCAGTTCTTC. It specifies CSVEGLPEGGNEQFF.

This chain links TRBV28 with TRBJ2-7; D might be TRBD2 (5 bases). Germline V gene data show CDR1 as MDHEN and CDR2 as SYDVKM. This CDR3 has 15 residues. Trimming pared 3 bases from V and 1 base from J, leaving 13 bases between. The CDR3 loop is CASSFTGFSSYEQYF. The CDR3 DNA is TGTGCCAGCAGTTTTACGGGGTTCTCGTCCTACGAGCAGTACTTC. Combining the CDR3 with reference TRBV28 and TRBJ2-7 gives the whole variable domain DVKVTQSSRYLVKRTGEKVFLECVQDMDHENMFWYRQDPGLGLRLIYFSYDVKMKEKGDIPEGYSVSREKKERFSLILESASTNQTSMYLCASSFTGFSSYEQYFGPGTRLTVT.

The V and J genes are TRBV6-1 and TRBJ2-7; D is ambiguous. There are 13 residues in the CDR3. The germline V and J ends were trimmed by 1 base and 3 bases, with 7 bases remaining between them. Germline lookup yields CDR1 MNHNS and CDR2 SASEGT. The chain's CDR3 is CASSEDLNYEQYF. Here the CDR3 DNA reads TGTGCCAGCAGTGAAGACTTAAACTACGAGCAGTACTTC.